This TCR beta chain originates from a study of blood T cells in healthy people across ages. V lost 6 bases and J lost 3; bases outside the gene matches: 3. CDR1 is SGHTA, CDR2 FQGNSA, per germline. This CDR3 comprises 13 residues. The use of a sample-barcoded 5' primer and a J-beta primer mix characterized a second PCR of about 6 to 12 cycles. Each cDNA molecule received a tag from a template-switch adaptor that had 12 random nucleotides. TCRdb ran MiXCR on the 5' RACE reads and lists one entry per CDR3 protein. The sample carries around 650,000 distinct CDR3 sequences, roughly 41% recorded once. This clonotype was seen more than once but under ten times.

The clonotype was recovered from a man older than 75 in good health. Sequencing was performed on blood. The V and J genes are TRBV7-2 and TRBJ2-7, with 9 bases identical to TRBD2. CDR3 in amino acids: CASSSAGGYEQYF. In DNA form, the CDR3 reads TGTGCCAGCAGTTCAGCGGGGGGCTACGAGCAGTACTTC.